This record looks at one T cell receptor (beta chain) sequence and its context. Its cognate antigen is unknown. The data were taken from a study of T-cell memory formation after mild COVID-19. Study summary: Clusters of TCRs were largely donor specific.

5'RACE primed at constant segments yielded TCR alpha and TCR beta cDNA libraries bearing sample barcodes and UMIs. TCRdb redid the calling of the 5' RACE reads with MiXCR, one entry per CDR3 protein. The data contain more than 450,000 distinct CDR3 sequences, over 15% of them singletons. Overall study findings and caveats: Pre-infection memory harbored some responding clones, suggesting cross-reactive memory joined. Day 15 to 85 contractors were CD4/CD8 balanced; later expanders leaned CD4+.

This CDR3 has 9 amino acids. V dropped 6 bases and J dropped 3 bases, with 3 bases sitting between them. Germline lookup yields CDR1 DFQATT and CDR2 SNEGSKA (reference sequence). The chain carries TRBV20-1 and TRBJ2-7; D is undetermined. Sequencing was done on a sample of PBMCs or a T cell subset sorted from them (not recorded which). The receptor was derived from an adult woman who had mild COVID-19 (a few samples of this study predate the infection). Cell type and time point are not known. As DNA, the CDR3 is TGCAGTGCCGACTACGAGCAGTACTTC. It yields the protein CSADYEQYF.